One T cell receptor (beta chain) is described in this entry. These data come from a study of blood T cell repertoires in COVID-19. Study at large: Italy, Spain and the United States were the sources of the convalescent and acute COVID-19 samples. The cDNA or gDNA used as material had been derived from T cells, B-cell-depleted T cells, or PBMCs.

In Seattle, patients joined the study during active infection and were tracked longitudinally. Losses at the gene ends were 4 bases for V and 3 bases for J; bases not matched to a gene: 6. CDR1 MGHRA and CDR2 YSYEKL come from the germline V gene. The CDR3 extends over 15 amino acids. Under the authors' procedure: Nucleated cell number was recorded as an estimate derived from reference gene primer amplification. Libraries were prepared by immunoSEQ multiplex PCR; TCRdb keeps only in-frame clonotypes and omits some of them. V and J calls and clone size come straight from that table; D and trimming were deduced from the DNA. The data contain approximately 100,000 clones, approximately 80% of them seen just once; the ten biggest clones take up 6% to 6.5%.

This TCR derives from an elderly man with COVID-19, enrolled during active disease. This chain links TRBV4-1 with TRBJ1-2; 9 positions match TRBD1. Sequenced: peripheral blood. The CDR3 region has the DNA TGCGCCAGCAGCCCGGGACAGGGTTTTGACTATGGCTACACCTTC. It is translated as CASSPGQGFDYGYTF.